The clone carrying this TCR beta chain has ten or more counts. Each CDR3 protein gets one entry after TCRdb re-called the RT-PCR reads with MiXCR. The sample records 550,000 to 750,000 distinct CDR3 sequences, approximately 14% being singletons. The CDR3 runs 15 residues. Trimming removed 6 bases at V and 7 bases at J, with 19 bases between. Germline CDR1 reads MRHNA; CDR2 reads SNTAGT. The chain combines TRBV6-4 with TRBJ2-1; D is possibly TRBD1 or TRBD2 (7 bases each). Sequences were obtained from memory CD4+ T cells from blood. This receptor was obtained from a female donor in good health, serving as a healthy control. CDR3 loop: CASRALAGGVNEQFF. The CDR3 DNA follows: TGTGCCAGCAGAGCCCTCGCAGGGGGGGTGAATGAGCAGTTCTTC.